The 12 T cell receptor beta chains presented below share a single source sample, sequenced in a study of cytomegalovirus exposure and HLA in healthy donors. PCR primers comprised 60 Vbeta and 13 Jbeta primers. Assay used: immunoSEQ multiplex PCR; TCRdb lists only in-frame clones, some missing. The sample yields roughly 180,000 clones, 80% to 85% seen once. The sequenced sample was PBMCs. These receptors originate from a boy aged 2 to 10 in good health and CMV-seronegative.

The chain carries TRBV29-1 and TRBJ1-3; no reliable D call. The V end was cut by 6 bases, the J end by 5 bases, with 8 bases between. Germline CDR1 and CDR2: SQVTM and ANQGSEA. This CDR3 has 11 residues. The CDR3 spells CSVVDRNTIYF. DNA of the CDR3: TGCAGCGTGGTCGACAGAAACACCATATATTTT. Based on the CDR3 plus reference TRBV29-1 and TRBJ1-3, the full variable domain is SAVISQKPSRDICQRGTSLTIQCQVDSQVTMMFWYRQQPGQSLTLIATANQGSEATYESGFVIDKFPISRPNLTFSTLTVSNMSPEDSSIYLCSVVDRNTIYFGEGSWLTVV.

This sequence joins TRBV7-2 and TRBJ2-3; 11 nucleotides match TRBD2. The ends lost 2 bases at V and 2 bases at J; junction bases unmatched: 6. The germline CDR1 and CDR2 sequences are SGHTA and FQGNSA. The CDR3 contains 17 residues. The CDR3 reads CASSLNLAGGNTDTQYF. CDR3 DNA sequence: TGTGCCAGCAGCTTAAACTTAGCGGGGGGGAACACAGATACGCAGTATTTT.

The chain joins TRBV30 to TRBJ1-2; 8 positions match TRBD1. Germline CDR1 reads GTSNPN; CDR2 reads SVGIG (reference sequence). J gave up 6 bases and V 5 bases, and 26 bases lay outside the gene matches. The CDR3 runs to 19 residues. The CDR3 loop is CAWAIYPPARTGQGDGYTF. In DNA form, the CDR3 reads TGTGCCTGGGCAATATACCCCCCCGCCAGGACAGGGCAAGGTGATGGCTACACCTTC.

The rearrangement links TRBV5-1 to TRBJ1-2; TRBD1 matches at 7 bases. Unmatched junction bases numbered 3, after V lost 3 bases and J lost 4 bases. Per the germline V gene, CDR1 is SGHRS and CDR2 is YFSETQ. The CDR3 is made up of 13 amino acids. The chain's CDR3 is CASSSRTGYGYTF. The CDR3 nucleotides read TGCGCCAGCAGCTCCCGGACAGGCTATGGCTACACCTTC.

This clone came up once. The gene calls are TRBV13 and TRBJ2-5, with D possibly being TRBD2 (7 bases). V was trimmed by 5 bases and J by 4 bases, leaving 14 bases between them. CDR1 is PRHDT and CDR2 is FYEKMQ in the germline V gene (reference sequence). The CDR3 extends over 14 amino acids. CDR3 in amino acids: CASSRTRGGETQYF. The DNA for the CDR3 is TGTGCCAGCAGCAGGACTAGGGGGGGAGAGACCCAGTACTTC. Full variable domain (missing parts from reference TRBV13 and TRBJ2-5): AAGVIQSPRHLIKEKRETATLKCYPIPRHDTVYWYQQGPGQDPQFLISFYEKMQSDKGSIPDRFSAQQFSDYHSELNMSSLELGDSALYFCASSRTRGGETQYFGPGTRLLVL.

This clone came up a few times. V and J are TRBV29-1 and TRBJ2-3; the match to TRBD2 covers 8 bases. Germline V gives CDR1 SQVTM, CDR2 ANQGSEA. V lost 7 bases to trimming and J lost 4 bases; unmatched junction nucleotides: 7. The CDR3 runs 13 residues. Written as DNA, the CDR3 is TGCAGCGGTGATGCGGGGGGTTCAGATACGCAGTATTTT. Encoded protein: CSGDAGGSDTQYF.

The table lists this clone with a few counts. V usage is TRBV30 and J usage is TRBJ2-5; 16 nucleotides match TRBD2. The CDR3 is made up of 18 amino acids. J was trimmed by 4 bases and V by 3 bases; bases with no gene match: 11. Per the germline V gene, CDR1 is GTSNPN and CDR2 is SVGIG (reference sequence). The CDR3 bases are TGTGCCTGGAGCTCCGGGACTAGCGGGGGGGTCTTCATAGAGACCCAGTACTTC. This codes for CAWSSGTSGGVFIETQYF.

This rearrangement joins TRBV30 to TRBJ2-5, with 8 positions matching TRBD2. Judging by the DNA end, TRBJ2-7 fits better; the J call may be wrong. Germline CDR1 reads GTSNPN; CDR2 reads SVGIG (reference sequence). This CDR3 has 16 amino acids. CDR3 DNA: TGTGCCTGGAGTCTGCTCAGCGGGAGCAAGTCCTACGAGCAGTACTTC. This encodes CAWSLLSGSKSYEQYF.

This clone came up a few times. The chain recombines TRBV5-6 with TRBJ1-2, with a weak D call TRBD1 (6 bases). This CDR3 spans 14 amino acids. Germline CDR1 is SGHDT and CDR2 is YYEEEE. V shed 4 bases and J shed 2 bases, with 12 bases lying between them. The CDR3 region is CASSPGGQNYGYTF. In nucleotides, the CDR3 is TGTGCCAGCAGCCCGGGGGGCCAAAACTATGGCTACACCTTC.

This sequence joins TRBV30 and TRBJ1-2; 10 positions match TRBD1. Germline V gene lookup returns CDR1 GTSNPN and CDR2 SVGIG (reference sequence). The CDR3 extends over 15 amino acids. The V gene end was trimmed by 3 bases and the J gene end by 4 bases; junction bases not matched to a gene: 8. In nucleotides, the CDR3 is TGTGCCTGGAGAGCCGGGACAGGGGCCTTCTATGGCTACACCTTC. As protein: CAWRAGTGAFYGYTF.

This chain links TRBV5-5 with TRBJ1-1, with TRBD1 matching 7 bases. The CDR3 length is 16 residues. The junction had 6 bases not matched to a gene; V was cut back by 1 base and J by 0 bases. Germline loops: CDR1 SGHKS, CDR2 YYEKEE (reference sequence). This chain's CDR3 is CASSLQGGQMNTEAFF. DNA of the CDR3: TGTGCCAGCAGCTTGCAGGGGGGTCAAATGAACACTGAAGCTTTCTTT.

This clone was seen more than once but under ten times. The CDR3 DNA is TGTGCCAGCAGAACCGACAACTCCTACGAGCAGTACTTC. Its translation is CASRTDNSYEQYF. This chain uses TRBV6-6 with TRBJ2-7; D ambiguous. Per germline, CDR1 MNHNY and CDR2 SVGAGI (reference sequence). With 6 bases removed from V and 0 bases from J, the gap between germline ends came to 9 bases. The CDR3 runs to 13 residues.